This T cell receptor (beta chain) is from a study of shared clonotypes between healthy human individuals. Study-wide results and limits: Sample collection involved blood only; tissue repertoires are likely different.

Comments on this clone: Its antigen is not known.

Execution of the assay was at deep level. This table comes from immunoSEQ multiplex PCR, and its TCRdb copy is limited to in-frame clones, with some not included. The data contain around 1.6 million clones, 95% to 99% of them singletons. Only Caucasian adults living in Nashville, Tennessee made up the donor group. CD45RA+ naive and CD45RA-negative memory subsets were separated from CD4+ cells. The germline V gene encodes CDR1 MNHEY and CDR2 SVGAGI. With V trimmed by 9 bases and J by 7 bases, 7 bases remained unmatched. The CDR3 has 13 amino acids. The gene calls are TRBV6-5 and TRBJ2-2, with TRBD1 identical over 8 bases. Sequencing was carried out using naive CD4+ T cells sorted from blood. The subset: CD45RA+ positively selected. The clonotype originates from a man aged 30-40 years in good health. CDR3: CASGQGPIGELFF. In nucleotides, the CDR3 is TGTGCCAGTGGACAGGGTCCCATCGGGGAGCTGTTTTTT.